This T cell receptor beta chain was identified in a study of T cell responses to AZD1222 COVID-19 vaccine. Points from the study as a whole: Recipients of two AZD1222 doses showed rising Spike-specific TCR breadth and depth. Reportedly, nearly half of unique spike TCRs recognized epitopes outside B.1.351/B.1.1.7 mutations. Vaccine-associated CD4 TCRs spanned spike, dominant at 160-218 and 743-854.

Details on this clone: The antigen is undetermined.

The CDR3 runs to 19 residues. Germline values: CDR1 SNHLY, CDR2 FYNNEI. V trimming: 7 bases; J trimming: 0 bases; junction bases outside the gene matches: 20. Using immunoSEQ multiplex PCR, the repertoire was profiled, and TCRdb retains in-frame clones only, with some absent. The sample yields around 270,000 clones, around 93% seen once. Pooled together were second doses at about 4 or about 12 weeks. This specimen consisted of peripheral blood, obtained 28 days after the second AZD1222 dose. The receptor was derived from an adult who received the AZD1222 COVID-19 vaccine. This chain connects TRBV2 to TRBJ2-7; 8 bases line up with TRBD1. The CDR3 DNA sequence: TGTGCCAGCAAGGGAACGGGACAGGCCTGGTCAACTGTCTCCTACGAGCAGTACTTC. Its translation: CASKGTGQAWSTVSYEQYF.